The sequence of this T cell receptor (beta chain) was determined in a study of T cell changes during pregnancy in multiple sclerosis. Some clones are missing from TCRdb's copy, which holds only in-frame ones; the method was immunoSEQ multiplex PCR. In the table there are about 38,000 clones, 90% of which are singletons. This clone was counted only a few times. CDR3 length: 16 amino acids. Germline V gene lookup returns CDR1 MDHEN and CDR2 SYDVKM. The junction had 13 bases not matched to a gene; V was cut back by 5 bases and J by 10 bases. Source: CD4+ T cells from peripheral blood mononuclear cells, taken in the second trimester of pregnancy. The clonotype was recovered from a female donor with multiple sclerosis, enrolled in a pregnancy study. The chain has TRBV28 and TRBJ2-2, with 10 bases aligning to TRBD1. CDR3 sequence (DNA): TGTGCCAGCAGTAGATACACCCGACAGGGGGCAGAGGAGCTGTTTTTT. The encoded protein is CASSRYTRQGAEELFF.